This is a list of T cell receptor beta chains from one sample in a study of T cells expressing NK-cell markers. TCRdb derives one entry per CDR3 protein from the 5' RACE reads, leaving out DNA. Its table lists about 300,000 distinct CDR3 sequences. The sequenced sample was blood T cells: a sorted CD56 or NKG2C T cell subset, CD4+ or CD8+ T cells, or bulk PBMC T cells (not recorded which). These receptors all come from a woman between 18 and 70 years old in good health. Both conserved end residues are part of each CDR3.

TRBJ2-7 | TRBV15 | CATSRDMAVSYEQYF
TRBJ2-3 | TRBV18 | CASSHSGLTDTQYF
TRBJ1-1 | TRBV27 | CASSLKVNTEAFF
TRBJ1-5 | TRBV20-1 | CSATSDRGDNQPQHF
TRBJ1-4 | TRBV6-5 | CASSYSGGGATNEKLFF
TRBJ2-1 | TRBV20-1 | CSASGLAGGTYNEQFF
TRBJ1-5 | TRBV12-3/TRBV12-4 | CASSFSLPGSNRTQHF
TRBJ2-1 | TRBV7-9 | CASIRDYPYNEQFF
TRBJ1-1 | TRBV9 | CASSVGTNTEAFF
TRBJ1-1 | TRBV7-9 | CASSLRDTWAFF
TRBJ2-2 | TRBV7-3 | CASSSQARLAEPLNTGELFF
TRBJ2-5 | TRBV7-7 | CASTPSSYGTQYF
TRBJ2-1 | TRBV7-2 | CASSFSLRLANNEQFF
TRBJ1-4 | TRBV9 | CASSGGQSWNEKLFF